These T cell receptor beta chains were read from a single sample in a study of blood T cell repertoires in COVID-19. Here immunoSEQ multiplex PCR was the method, and the copy in TCRdb shows in-frame clones only, minus some. The sample consists of some 240,000 clones, around 86% of them appearing once. The sequencing sample was made of peripheral blood. Receptor source: a woman in her seventies with COVID-19, enrolled during active disease. CDR3s include the opening cysteine and the closing phenylalanine or tryptophan. The D gene is left open where the match is weak. Size tells how often a clone was seen (once, few, many) or the class of an expanded clone, and some rows leave it out.

V	length	J	size	D	DNA	CDR3
TRBV5-1	17	TRBJ2-2	.	TRBD1	TGCGCCAGCAGCTTGAGGGTGGCAGGGGGCAACACCGGGGAGCTGTTTTTT	CASSLRVAGGNTGELFF
TRBV5-1	16	TRBJ2-7	.	.	TGCGCCAGCAGCCCGAATACGGGGGTGAGCTCCTACGAGCAGTACTTC	CASSPNTGVSSYEQYF
TRBV5-4	15	TRBJ2-3	once	TRBD1	TGTGCCAGCAGCTTGGGACAGGGGAGGACAGATACGCAGTATTTT	CASSLGQGRTDTQYF
TRBV30	13	TRBJ2-2	.	TRBD1	TGTGCCTGGAGTGTACAGGGGACCGGGGAGCTGTTTTTT	CAWSVQGTGELFF
TRBV2	17	TRBJ1-3	.	.	TGTGCCAGCAGTGAAGCATTTCCGGACAGATACGGAAACACCATATATTTT	CASSEAFPDRYGNTIYF
TRBV11-2	15	TRBJ2-1	once	.	TGTGCCAGCAGCTTAGGGGGTTCGCGGGTGTATGAGCAGTTCTTC	CASSLGGSRVYEQFF
TRBV10-3	13	TRBJ2-5	once	.	TGTGCCATCAGCCGGGACTTGCAAGAGACCCAGTACTTC	CAISRDLQETQYF
TRBV28	13	TRBJ2-1	.	.	TGTGCCAGCACCACAGGGACCATGCAGGAGCAGTTCTTC	CASTTGTMQEQFF
TRBV7-9	16	TRBJ2-3	few	TRBD2	TGTGCCAGCAGCTCCGGGACTAGCGGTAGCACAGATACGCAGTATTTT	CASSSGTSGSTDTQYF
TRBV6-1	15	TRBJ2-1	.	TRBD2	TGTGCCAGCAGTGAAAGTACTAGCGGGAGCTATGAGCAGTTCTTC	CASSESTSGSYEQFF
TRBV15	16	TRBJ2-5	.	TRBD1	TGTGCCACCAGCGGGAGACAGGGGGCGATTCAAGAGACCCAGTACTTC	CATSGRQGAIQETQYF
TRBV25-1	14	TRBJ2-7	.	TRBD1	TGTGCCAGCAGTAAATTGGACAGGGCCCACGAGCAGTACTTC	CASSKLDRAHEQYF
TRBV6-5	15	TRBJ2-7	.	TRBD1	TGTGCCAGCAGTCGACTCGGGACAGGCCACTACGAGCAGTACTTC	CASSRLGTGHYEQYF
TRBV25-1	15	TRBJ1-5	.	.	TGTGCCAGCAGTGGGGCAGTTAATAGCAATCAGCCCCAGCATTTT	CASSGAVNSNQPQHF
TRBV28	15	TRBJ2-7	.	.	TGTGCCAGCAGTTCCCTACTTCGTGGTCCCTACGAGCAGTACTTC	CASSSLLRGPYEQYF
TRBV11-1	14	TRBJ2-7	.	TRBD1	TGTGCCAGCAGCCACGGACAGGGGGGAAACGAGCAGTACTTC	CASSHGQGGNEQYF
TRBV6-6	14	TRBJ1-2	.	.	TGTGCCAGCAGCCCAACAGGGCAACCCTATGGCTACACCTTC	CASSPTGQPYGYTF
TRBV14	14	TRBJ2-5	.	.	TGTGCCAGCAGCCAAGCGCAGGTGGGAGAGACCCAGTACTTC	CASSQAQVGETQYF
TRBV14	19	TRBJ2-7	.	TRBD2	TGTGCCAGCAGCCAAGAGCGGTTCCCTTGGGCTAGCGGGAGATTCGAGCAGTACTTC	CASSQERFPWASGRFEQYF
TRBV12-3/TRBV12-4	13	TRBJ1-1	.	TRBD1	TGTGCCAGCAGGCGACAGGGGGGCACTGAAGCTTTCTTT	CASRRQGGTEAFF
TRBV18	14	TRBJ2-4	.	TRBD2	TGTGCCAGCTCACCACTCGGGGAGGGAAACATTCAGTACTTC	CASSPLGEGNIQYF
TRBV10-3	13	TRBJ2-5	.	TRBD1	TGTGCCATCAAAGGGGCAGGGGGAGAGACCCAGTACTTC	CAIKGAGGETQYF
TRBV6-2/TRBV6-3	16	TRBJ2-7	.	.	TGTGCCAGCAGTTACTCGAGGTATCCGGATCCGTACGAGCAGTACTTC	CASSYSRYPDPYEQYF
TRBV7-9	15	TRBJ2-7	once	.	TGTGCCAGCAGCGGGGCAGGGGCTCCGACCTACGAGCAGTACTTC	CASSGAGAPTYEQYF
TRBV12-3/TRBV12-4	13	TRBJ2-3	.	TRBD2	TGTGCCAGCACCGAGCGGGAGACGAATACGCAGTATTTT	CASTERETNTQYF
TRBV19	15	TRBJ1-5	.	TRBD1	TGTGCCAGTAGTATTGACGGGACAGGGTTTCAGCCCCAGCATTTT	CASSIDGTGFQPQHF
TRBV19	13	TRBJ1-2	once	TRBD1	TGTGCCAGTACGGGACAGGCCAACTATGGCTACACCTTC	CASTGQANYGYTF
TRBV9	17	TRBJ2-3	.	TRBD1	TGTGCCAGCCGGCCCGGGACAGGGCACTCTAGCACAGATACGCAGTATTTT	CASRPGTGHSSTDTQYF
TRBV7-6	17	TRBJ2-3	.	TRBD2	TGTGCCAGCAGCTTACGGCCTAGCGGGAGAGTGGAAAATACGCAGTATTTT	CASSLRPSGRVENTQYF
TRBV19	13	TRBJ2-5	.	TRBD1	TGTGCCAGTAGTCGACAGGGGCAAGAGACCCAGTACTTC	CASSRQGQETQYF
TRBV5-1	15	TRBJ2-1	.	TRBD2	TGCGCCAGCAGCCTACTAGCGGGAGTAATTAATGAGCAGTTCTTC	CASSLLAGVINEQFF
TRBV7-9	15	TRBJ2-5	.	.	TGTGCCAGCAGCTTTATGACAGGCCCGAGTGAGACCCAGTACTTC	CASSFMTGPSETQYF
TRBV19	14	TRBJ1-2	.	.	TGTGCCAGTACCGACTCCACAGGTTTCTATGGCTACACCTTC	CASTDSTGFYGYTF
TRBV6-5	16	TRBJ2-7	.	TRBD2	TGTGCCAGCAGTTACTCGTGGACTAGCGCGACCTACGAGCAGTACTTC	CASSYSWTSATYEQYF
TRBV7-6	15	TRBJ2-2	.	.	TGTGCCAGCAGCTTAGGTGTGGGAGGCACCGGGGAGCTGTTTTTT	CASSLGVGGTGELFF
TRBV18	13	TRBJ2-5	.	.	TGTGCCAGCTCACCAGGGACTCAAGAGACCCAGTACTTC	CASSPGTQETQYF
TRBV7-8	16	TRBJ2-6	.	.	TGTGCCAGCAGTATCACAGGCCGCTCTGGGGCCAACGTCCTGACTTTC	CASSITGRSGANVLTF
TRBV15	14	TRBJ1-4	once	.	TGTGCCACCACCCCGGGAGGGAGGGATGAAAAACTGTTTTTT	CATTPGGRDEKLFF
TRBV2	15	TRBJ1-1	.	.	TGTGCCAGCAGGGAAGTTGGGGGGACGAACACTGAAGCTTTCTTT	CASREVGGTNTEAFF
TRBV24-1	14	TRBJ1-3	few	.	TGTGCCACCAGTGATTCAACAGTTGGAAACACCATATATTTT	CATSDSTVGNTIYF
TRBV7-9	16	TRBJ2-7	.	TRBD2	TGTGCCAGCAGCTTAGTAAGGGGACTAGCGAGTTACGAGCAGTACTTC	CASSLVRGLASYEQYF